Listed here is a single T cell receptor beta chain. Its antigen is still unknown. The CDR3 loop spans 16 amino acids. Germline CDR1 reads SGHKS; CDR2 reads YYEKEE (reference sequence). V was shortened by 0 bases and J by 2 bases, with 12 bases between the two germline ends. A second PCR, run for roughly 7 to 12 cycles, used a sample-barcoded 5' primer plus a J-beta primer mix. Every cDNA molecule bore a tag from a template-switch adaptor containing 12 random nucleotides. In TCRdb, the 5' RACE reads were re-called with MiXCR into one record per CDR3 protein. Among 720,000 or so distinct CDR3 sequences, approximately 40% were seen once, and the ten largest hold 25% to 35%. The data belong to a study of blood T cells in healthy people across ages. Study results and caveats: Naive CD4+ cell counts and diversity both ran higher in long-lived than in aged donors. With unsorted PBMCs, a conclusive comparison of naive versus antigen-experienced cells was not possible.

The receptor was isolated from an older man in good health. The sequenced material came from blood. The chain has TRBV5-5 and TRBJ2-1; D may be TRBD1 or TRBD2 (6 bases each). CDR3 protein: CASSLVGGPTYNEQFF. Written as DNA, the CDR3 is TGTGCCAGCAGCTTGGTTGGGGGGCCGACCTACAATGAGCAGTTCTTC.